This T cell receptor beta chain is from a study of blood T cell repertoires in COVID-19. As originally analysed: For nucleated cells, counts were estimated from reference gene primer amplification. Only in-frame clones appear in the TCRdb table, and some are missing; sequencing was by immunoSEQ multiplex PCR. The DNA was the basis for D and trimming; V, J and clone size are from that table. The profile covers tens of thousands of clones, with roughly 90% appearing a single time and approximately 1.6% taken by the ten largest. J gave up 1 base and V 5 bases, and 5 bases lay outside the gene matches. This CDR3 has 15 residues. Germline CDR1 WNHNN, CDR2 SYGVQD (reference sequence).

The specimen sequenced was peripheral blood. The clonotype comes from a human donor with active COVID-19. The donor label of this sample is uncertain. V usage is TRBV10-1 and J usage is TRBJ2-1; TRBD1 aligns across 7 bases. CDR3 sequence reads: CASSYSRGSYNEQFF. In DNA, the CDR3 is TGCGCCAGCAGTTATTCCAGGGGGTCCTACAATGAGCAGTTCTTC.